The sequence of this T cell receptor (beta chain) was determined in a study of T-cell memory formation after mild COVID-19. The V gene's germline CDR1 is SEHNR and CDR2 FQNEAQ (reference sequence). Trimming took 5 bases from V and 5 from J; bases not matched to a gene: 17. The CDR3 is 18 amino acids. TCRdb reprocessed the 5' RACE reads with MiXCR, giving one entry per CDR3 protein. The sample has some 340,000 distinct CDR3 sequences, 10% to 15% seen once. This clonotype was counted at least ten times. Sequencing was done on a sample of PBMCs or a T cell subset sorted from them (not recorded which). The V gene is TRBV7-9, the J gene TRBJ2-3; 9 nucleotides agree with TRBD2. The clonotype was recovered from a man between 18 and 35 years old who had mild COVID-19 (a few samples of this study predate the infection). Cell type and time point are not known. The CDR3 region has the DNA TGTGCCAGCAGCCCCAAGGGTAGCGGGGGCGCCGGGGGAGATACGCAGTATTTT. It codes for CASSPKGSGGAGGDTQYF.